One and the same sample provided the 27 T cell receptor beta chains below, sequenced in a study of identical twins' blood T cells (dated by TCRdb to the early 2010s). Libraries were made using 5' RACE. Sequenced using an Illumina Genome Analyzer IIx. TCRdb reran the public reads through fastp at Q25 and MiXCR, keeping productive beta chains. Every distinct CDR3 protein forms one entry, paired with its most common genes and DNA. The sample has 300,000 to 400,000 distinct CDR3 sequences on record, roughly 30% of them singletons. The leading ten clones occupy 5.5% to 7% of the sample. Sequences were obtained from PBMCs. Source of these receptors: a woman aged 18 to 55 in good health.

The chain combines TRBV25-1 with TRBJ1-1; no firm D call. Germline assignment: CDR1 MGHDK and CDR2 SYGVNS. This CDR3 has 14 amino acids. The germline V and J ends were trimmed by 4 bases and 6 bases, with 15 bases remaining between them. This chain's CDR3 is CASSAPGWSAEAFF. The CDR3 DNA sequence: TGTGCCAGCAGTGCACCCGGGTGGAGCGCTGAAGCTTTCTTT. The whole variable domain, remainder taken from reference TRBV25-1 and TRBJ1-1, is EADIYQTPRYLVIGTGKKITLECSQTMGHDKMYWYQQDPGMELHLIHYSYGVNSTEKGDLSSESTVSRIRTEHFPLTLESARPSHTSQYLCASSAPGWSAEAFFGQGTRLTVV.

As DNA, the CDR3 is TGTGCCAGCAGTCCCGACAGGCAAGAGACCCAGTACTTC. As protein: CASSPDRQETQYF. V usage is TRBV27 and J usage is TRBJ2-5; D possibly corresponds to TRBD1 (6 bases). The CDR3 covers 13 residues. V was cut by 5 bases and J by 2 bases, with 9 bases left in between. Germline V CDR1 and CDR2: MNHEY, SMNVEV (reference sequence).

This clonotype has a count of ten or more. CDR3 loop: CSVEFARNYGYTF. The CDR3 nucleotides are TGCAGCGTTGAATTTGCCAGGAACTATGGCTACACCTTC. The chain carries TRBV29-1 and TRBJ1-2; D call uncertain. Germline-derived CDR1 and CDR2 are SQVTM and ANQGSEA. This CDR3 spans 13 amino acids. The ends were cut back, 2 bases at V and 2 bases at J, with 9 bases in the middle.

The genes are TRBV5-1 and TRBJ1-1; D might be TRBD1 (5 bases). Germline CDR1 is SGHRS and CDR2 is YFSETQ. The length of the CDR3 is 14 residues. V was trimmed by 0 bases and J by 4 bases, leaving 10 bases between them. The CDR3 DNA reads TGCGCCAGCAGCTTGGGACAGAGGGTCACTGAAGCTTTCTTT. As protein: CASSLGQRVTEAFF.

This clonotype was seen only a few times. The gene calls are TRBV5-1 and TRBJ2-1, with D tentatively TRBD1 or TRBD2 (6 bases each). CDR3 size: 15 residues. Trimming stripped 2 bases from V and 9 bases from J, with 18 bases between. CDR1 is SGHRS and CDR2 is YFSETQ in the germline V gene. CDR3 region: CASSLIGGAGGEQFF. The CDR3 region has the DNA TGCGCCAGCAGCTTAATCGGGGGCGCCGGGGGTGAGCAGTTCTTC. Using reference TRBV5-1 and TRBJ2-1 for the parts outside the CDR3, the full variable domain is KAGVTQTPRYLIKTRGQQVTLSCSPISGHRSVSWYQQTPGQGLQFLFEYFSETQRNKGNFPGRFSGRQFSNSRSEMNVSTLELGDSALYLCASSLIGGAGGEQFFGPGTRLTVL.

The genes are TRBV25-1 and TRBJ1-2, with D possibly TRBD1 on 5 matching bases. Germline-derived CDR1 and CDR2 are MGHDK and SYGVNS. V was shortened by 2 bases and J by 6 bases, with 10 bases between the two germline ends. The CDR3 spans 13 residues. The chain's CDR3 is CASSEGGGNGYTF. DNA of the CDR3: TGTGCCAGCAGTGAAGGCGGGGGGAATGGCTACACCTTC.

The chain links TRBV7-2 to TRBJ2-1; D could derive from TRBD1 or TRBD2 (5 bases each). This CDR3 comprises 13 residues. V was clipped by 7 bases and J by 9 bases, with 16 bases between them. Germline V lookup: CDR1 SGHTA, CDR2 FQGNSA. DNA of the CDR3: TGTGCCAGCATCCGGGACCCCCGGGGTGAGCAGTTCTTC. Amino acids: CASIRDPRGEQFF.

This clonotype was seen a handful of times. This chain connects TRBV13 to TRBJ2-7; D remains unclear. CDR3 length equals 13 residues. Germline V gene sequence: CDR1 PRHDT, CDR2 FYEKMQ (reference sequence). V dropped 2 bases and J dropped 1 base, with 6 bases sitting between them. CDR3 DNA sequence: TGTGCCAGCAGCTTACAGAAATCCTACGAGCAGTACTTC. This sequence encodes CASSLQKSYEQYF.

This clonotype was seen a few times. This rearrangement joins TRBV20-1 to TRBJ2-3; 7 bases agree with TRBD2. The CDR3 extends over 14 amino acids. Trimming took 7 bases from V and 7 from J; bases not matched to a gene: 14. CDR1 and CDR2 from the germline V gene are DFQATT and SNEGSKA (reference sequence). The CDR3, as DNA: TGCAGTGTTAAATACTTAGCGGGTCAAAATACGCAGTATTTT. It yields the protein CSVKYLAGQNTQYF.

V is TRBV6-4 and J is TRBJ1-1; 8 nucleotides line up with TRBD1. The germline V gene encodes CDR1 MRHNA and CDR2 SNTAGT. The CDR3 length is 12 residues. Trimming cost V 1 base and J 11 bases; bases outside gene matches: 3. The CDR3 sequence: CASSDWTGKAFF. DNA for the CDR3: TGTGCCAGCAGTGACTGGACAGGGAAGGCTTTCTTT.

This clonotype has ten or more counts. This chain links TRBV10-3 with TRBJ2-2; perhaps D is TRBD1 or TRBD2 (5 bases each). CDR1 and CDR2 from the germline V gene are ENHRY and SYGVKD. The CDR3 contains 13 residues. Trimming left V 9 bases short and J 7 bases short, with 15 bases between. The CDR3 sequence: CAMGDPPGGELFF. The CDR3 region has the DNA TGTGCCATGGGGGACCCACCCGGCGGGGAGCTGTTTTTT.

The CDR3, as DNA: TGCAGTGCTAGAGATCCCAGGTATTCCAATCAGCCCCAGCATTTT. Translating gives CSARDPRYSNQPQHF. J is TRBJ1-5 and V is TRBV20-1; D not certain. The CDR3 runs 15 residues. Per the germline V gene, CDR1 is DFQATT and CDR2 is SNEGSKA (reference sequence). The germline V and J ends were trimmed by 0 bases and 3 bases, with 12 bases remaining between them.

This clonotype was seen only a few times. J is TRBJ1-1 and V is TRBV7-9; no definite D call. This CDR3 is built from 13 residues. Germline V CDR1 and CDR2: SEHNR, FQNEAQ (reference sequence). Trimming shortened V by 0 bases and J by 4 bases, and 6 bases separated the two germline ends. CDR3 loop: CASSLADVTEAFF. As DNA, the CDR3 is TGTGCCAGCAGCTTAGCGGACGTCACTGAAGCTTTCTTT.

The V call is TRBV29-1, the J call TRBJ2-2; possible D gene TRBD1, 5 bases. V was trimmed by 6 bases and J by 1 base, leaving 12 bases between them. Germline CDR1 and CDR2: SQVTM and ANQGSEA. This CDR3 is 14 amino acids long. Written as DNA, the CDR3 is TGCAGCGTAATGGAAGGGGTGAACACCGGGGAGCTGTTTTTT. Protein product: CSVMEGVNTGELFF.

As for this clonotype: This may be a read error, as it is one base from a much larger clone. The chain links TRBV9 to TRBJ2-3, with D possibly being TRBD1 (5 bases). Germline-derived CDR1 and CDR2 are SGDLS and YYNGEE. V gave up 7 bases and J gave up 2 bases, with 17 bases separating them. The CDR3 has 15 residues. CDR3 sequence reads: CASGARTAPTDTQYF. The CDR3 DNA is TGTGCCAGCGGGGCTAGAACCGCCCCCACAGATACGCAGTATTTT.

The table lists this clonotype with many counts. The chain couples TRBV27 to TRBJ2-1, with D perhaps given as TRBD1 or TRBD2 (5 bases each). Between the trimmed V and J ends, which lost 5 bases and 7 bases, there was a span of 15 bases. CDR1 and CDR2 from the germline V gene are MNHEY and SMNVEV (reference sequence). The CDR3 runs to 14 residues. This CDR3 reads CASSKGPPSNEQFF. The DNA for the CDR3 is TGTGCCAGCAGTAAGGGACCTCCCTCGAATGAGCAGTTCTTC.

This chain uses TRBV29-1 with TRBJ1-1; D perhaps matches TRBD1 (5 bases). The germline gives CDR1 SQVTM, CDR2 ANQGSEA. Between the trimmed V and J ends, which lost 6 bases and 0 bases, there was a span of 14 bases. The CDR3 has 14 amino acids. The chain's CDR3 is CSVFSGTLNTEAFF. CDR3 DNA sequence: TGCAGCGTCTTCTCTGGGACGTTGAACACTGAAGCTTTCTTT.

The chain combines TRBV29-1 with TRBJ1-2; D is perhaps TRBD1 (5 bases). V lost 0 bases and J lost 1, with 15 bases in between. This CDR3 region has 16 residues. Germline CDR1 is SQVTM and CDR2 is ANQGSEA. CDR3 loop: CSVEDRVGPSNYGYTF. The CDR3 nucleotides read TGCAGCGTTGAAGACAGGGTCGGGCCAAGTAACTATGGCTACACCTTC.

This clonotype has ten or more counts. This sequence joins TRBV5-4 and TRBJ2-7, with TRBD1 as a possible D gene (5 bases). Germline-derived CDR1 and CDR2 are SGHNT and YYREEE (reference sequence). This CDR3 contains 13 residues. V was trimmed by 4 bases and J by 1 base, leaving 9 bases between them. The CDR3, as DNA: TGTGCCAGCAGCCGAAGGGGTTCCTACGAGCAGTACTTC. This encodes CASSRRGSYEQYF.

The J gene is TRBJ2-3, the V gene TRBV12-5; 9 positions agree with TRBD2. CDR3 length equals 16 residues. In germline, CDR1 is LGHNT, CDR2 FRNRAP. V was pared by 1 base and J by 2 bases, with 4 bases of the junction left unmatched. The CDR3 sequence is CASGLGLAEFTDTQYF. CDR3 nucleotide sequence: TGTGCTAGTGGTTTGGGACTAGCGGAATTCACAGATACGCAGTATTTT.

Ten or more counts support this clonotype. DNA of the CDR3: TGTGCCGGGTCGTCAGCTGGAAACACCATATATTTT. It specifies CAGSSAGNTIYF. The V call is TRBV10-3, the J call TRBJ1-3; D not resolved. The V end lost 11 bases, the J end lost 2 bases, and 10 bases lay between the germline ends. The CDR3 sequence is 12 residues long. Germline loops: CDR1 ENHRY, CDR2 SYGVKD.

A few counts support this clonotype. The chain combines TRBV7-8 with TRBJ2-3; D may be TRBD2 (5 bases). Germline-derived CDR1 and CDR2 are SGHVS and FQNEAQ. The CDR3 is 17 residues long. V dropped 0 bases and J dropped 1 base, with 14 bases sitting between them. The CDR3 bases are TGTGCCAGCAGCTTAGCGCCGGGTCTAGCCCGCACAGATACGCAGTATTTT. Translated: CASSLAPGLARTDTQYF.

The chain employs TRBV27 and TRBJ1-2; a possible D gene is TRBD1 (6 bases). The V end lost 8 bases, the J end lost 4 bases, and 17 bases lay between the germline ends. CDR3 length equals 14 residues. From germline, CDR1 is MNHEY and CDR2 SMNVEV (reference sequence). The CDR3 sequence: CASRGLGGGYGYTF. The CDR3 nucleotides read TGTGCCAGCCGTGGATTAGGGGGGGGCTATGGCTACACCTTC.

In the case of this clonotype: This could be a read error, since a much larger clone is one nucleotide away. The rearrangement links TRBV7-2 to TRBJ2-2; D is unresolved. Germline V lookup: CDR1 SGHTA, CDR2 FQGNSA. The CDR3 has 12 amino acids. The CDR3 nucleotides read TGTGCCAGCATCTTACCGGGCGGGGAGCTGTTTTTT. Its translation: CASILPGGELFF.

This clonotype was counted only a few times. CDR3: CASSGHTYTEAFF. For the CDR3, the DNA is TGTGCCAGCAGCGGGCACACCTACACTGAAGCTTTCTTT. The chain links TRBV9 to TRBJ1-1; D remains unclear. From germline, CDR1 is SGDLS and CDR2 YYNGEE. Trimming removed 3 bases at V and 3 bases at J, with 9 bases between. The CDR3 sequence is 13 residues long.

V gene TRBV19 combines with J gene TRBJ1-5; D uncertain. Germline-derived CDR1 and CDR2 are LNHDA and SQIVND (reference sequence). The CDR3 spans 13 residues. V shed 2 bases and J shed 5 bases, with 7 bases lying between them. In DNA, the CDR3 is TGTGCCAGTAGTATACCCTCGGATCAGCCCCAGCATTTT. Encoded protein: CASSIPSDQPQHF. Drawing the rest from reference TRBV19 and TRBJ1-5, the complete variable domain is DGGITQSPKYLFRKEGQNVTLSCEQNLNHDAMYWYRQDPGQGLRLIYYSQIVNDFQKGDIAEGYSVSREKKESFPLTVTSAQKNPTAFYLCASSIPSDQPQHFGDGTRLSIL.

This rearrangement joins TRBV7-9 to TRBJ2-2, with D possibly matching TRBD1 (6 bases). The V and J ends lost 4 bases and 2 bases respectively, with 14 bases between them. The CDR3 covers 16 residues. Per germline, CDR1 SEHNR and CDR2 FQNEAQ (reference sequence). CDR3 nucleotide sequence: TGTGCCAGCAGCTCGGGACAACAACTAAACACCGGGGAGCTGTTTTTT. It specifies CASSSGQQLNTGELFF.